One and the same sample provided the 26 T cell receptor beta chains below, sequenced in a study of PD-L1 blockade in urothelial cancer. Using immunoSEQ multiplex PCR, the repertoire was profiled, and TCRdb retains in-frame clones only, with some absent. The profile shows 17,000 or so clones, around 87% of them singletons. Sequenced here: PBMCs, sampled around atezolizumab (anti-PD-L1) treatment. These receptor sequences come from a man between 45 and 60 years old with urothelial cancer.

The CDR3 here is CASSDPPGSGTDTQYF. In DNA, the CDR3 is TGTGCCAGCAGTGACCCCCCAGGGTCGGGCACAGATACGCAGTATTTT. The V call is TRBV6-1, the J call TRBJ2-3; D possibly corresponds to TRBD1 (5 bases). Germline CDR1 and CDR2: MNHNS and SASEGT. Trimming took off 3 bases at V and 1 base at J, with 14 bases between the two ends. This CDR3 spans 16 amino acids.

J is TRBJ2-1 and V is TRBV21-1; the table assigns TRBD1, which was not confirmed against the DNA. TRBV21-1 represents a pseudogene. The CDR3 covers 17 residues. The CDR3 reads CASSKDSLLTGDDEQFF. In nucleotides, the CDR3 is TGTGCCAGCAGCAAAGACAGCCTACTTACAGGAGACGATGAGCAGTTCTTC.

This chain links TRBV15 with TRBJ2-1, with TRBD2 as a possible D gene (6 bases). This CDR3 has 16 residues. V lost 5 bases and J 9 bases, leaving 23 bases between the germline ends. Germline loops: CDR1 LNHNV, CDR2 YYDKDF (reference sequence). CDR3 amino acids: CATSGRGGTGKGEQFF. The CDR3 nucleotides read TGTGCCACCAGCGGAAGAGGAGGGACGGGAAAAGGTGAGCAGTTCTTC.

In its sample, this clone was seen once. The chain combines TRBV11-2 with TRBJ2-2; D is possibly TRBD1 (5 bases). CDR3 length: 13 amino acids. V dropped 1 base and J dropped 8 bases, with 8 bases sitting between them. From germline, CDR1 is SGHAT and CDR2 FQNNGV. The CDR3 nucleotides read TGTGCCAGCAGCTTAGTCAGGGTAGGGGAGCTGTTTTTT. Amino acids: CASSLVRVGELFF.

CDR3 in amino acids: CASSVEPLRGRGDTEAFF. The CDR3 region has the DNA TGTGCCAGCAGCGTAGAGCCCCTCCGGGGGAGGGGGGACACTGAAGCTTTCTTT. The chain uses TRBV9 and TRBJ1-1, with D possibly matching TRBD1 (6 bases). Germline CDR1 is SGDLS and CDR2 is YYNGEE. This CDR3 comprises 18 residues. The germline V and J ends were trimmed by 0 bases and 3 bases, with 21 bases remaining between them.

The rearrangement joins TRBV20-1 to TRBJ2-3; D gene uncertain. The V end lost 6 bases, the J end lost 6 bases, and 10 bases lay between the germline ends. The CDR3 runs to 11 residues. Per germline, CDR1 DFQATT and CDR2 SNEGSKA (reference sequence). Here the CDR3 DNA reads TGCAGTGCCCAATATGGCGATACGCAGTATTTT. Its translation: CSAQYGDTQYF.

The chain uses TRBV6-5 and TRBJ2-3; 8 bases fit TRBD2. Per germline, CDR1 MNHEY and CDR2 SVGAGI. V shed 5 bases, J shed 2 bases, and the junction held 6 bases outside the gene matches. The length of the CDR3 is 15 residues. CDR3 sequence: CASSPPGLATDTQYF. CDR3 nucleotides: TGTGCCAGCAGTCCCCCCGGACTAGCCACAGATACGCAGTATTTT.

This chain joins TRBV10-3 and TRBJ2-5; 7 bases match TRBD1. Germline CDR1 is ENHRY and CDR2 is SYGVKD. The J segment lost 2 bases and the V segment lost 0 bases, leaving 12 bases of the junction unmatched. This CDR3 comprises 18 residues. In nucleotides, the CDR3 is TGTGCCATCAGTGAGTCGAGATTAAGTGGACAGGAGCAAGAGACCCAGTACTTC. Protein sequence: CAISESRLSGQEQETQYF.

The chain joins TRBV10-2 to TRBJ2-1; 11 bases align to TRBD2. Germline CDR1 WSHSY, CDR2 SAAADI. The CDR3 covers 16 residues. V was clipped by 6 bases and J by 3 bases; unmatched bases: 7. The CDR3 DNA reads as TGCGCCAGCAGCCGATCTAGCGGGAGGTACTACAATGAGCAGTTCTTC. This sequence encodes CASSRSSGRYYNEQFF.

This clone was seen a handful of times. The chain employs TRBV30 and TRBJ1-1; TRBD1 is a possible D gene (6 bases). Trimming removed 0 bases at V and 12 bases at J, with 14 bases between. Germline V gene lookup returns CDR1 GTSNPN and CDR2 SVGIG (reference sequence). This CDR3 has 12 residues. The CDR3 coding sequence is TGTGCCTGGAGTGTATGGGAGGGGGTCTCTTTCTTT. The encoded protein is CAWSVWEGVSFF.

This sequence joins TRBV27 and TRBJ2-7, with 9 bases identical to TRBD2. V was pared by 2 bases and J by 7 bases, with 6 bases of the junction left unmatched. In germline, CDR1 is MNHEY, CDR2 SMNVEV (reference sequence). The CDR3 covers 14 residues. CDR3 nucleotides: TGTGCCAGCAGTTTAGCTGGGCTAGCGGGAGAGCAGTACTTC. Its protein product is CASSLAGLAGEQYF.

The chain couples TRBV30 to TRBJ1-5, with D perhaps matching TRBD1 (5 bases). This CDR3 has 12 amino acids. V lost 5 bases, J lost 3 bases, and 8 bases lay in between. Germline V gene sequence: CDR1 GTSNPN, CDR2 SVGIG (reference sequence). The CDR3 region has the DNA TGTGCCTGGGACAGAAACAATCAGCCCCAGCATTTT. Amino acid sequence: CAWDRNNQPQHF.

The CDR3 loop reads CASSVVEGVDTQYF. For the CDR3, the DNA is TGTGCCAGCAGCGTAGTTGAGGGTGTGGATACGCAGTATTTT. The V call is TRBV9, the J call TRBJ2-3; perhaps TRBD2 as D (5 bases). Germline-derived CDR1 and CDR2 are SGDLS and YYNGEE. Trimming shortened V by 0 bases and J by 6 bases, and 11 bases separated the two germline ends. The CDR3 extends over 14 amino acids.

The chain recombines TRBV27 with TRBJ2-7; a weak D match, TRBD1 (6 bases). Germline V gene sequence: CDR1 MNHEY, CDR2 SMNVEV (reference sequence). V dropped 5 bases and J dropped 4 bases, with 12 bases sitting between them. The CDR3 runs 13 residues. CDR3 in amino acids: CASSPGTPYEQYF. The CDR3 nucleotides read TGTGCCAGCAGTCCAGGGACACCTTACGAGCAGTACTTC.

This chain uses TRBV21-1 with TRBJ2-1; the table's D gene call, TRBD1, was not cross checked with the DNA. TRBV21-1 is a pseudogene locus. The CDR3 totals 13 residues. DNA for the CDR3: TGTGCCAGCAAGGACAGGCCCAACAATGAGCAGTTCTTC. Its translation is CASKDRPNNEQFF.

J is TRBJ2-7 and V is TRBV6-1; possible D gene TRBD2, 5 bases. Germline V gene data show CDR1 as MNHNS and CDR2 as SASEGT. The V and J ends lost 0 bases and 1 base respectively, with 13 bases between them. CDR3 length: 16 residues. CDR3 loop: CASSEALTGFSYEQYF. The CDR3, as DNA: TGTGCCAGCAGTGAAGCGCTTACGGGATTTTCCTACGAGCAGTACTTC.

The chain combines TRBV15 with TRBJ2-3; 8 bases are a match to TRBD1. The J segment lost 0 bases and the V segment lost 3 bases, leaving 11 bases of the junction unmatched. The germline CDR1 and CDR2 sequences are LNHNV and YYDKDF (reference sequence). The CDR3 length is 18 residues. The CDR3 nucleotides are TGTGCCACCAGCAGCGGACAGGGCAGTCCCCCTAGCACAGATACGCAGTATTTT. Translated: CATSSGQGSPPSTDTQYF.

V gene TRBV9 combines with J gene TRBJ1-2; D possibly corresponds to TRBD1 (6 bases). Germline loops: CDR1 SGDLS, CDR2 YYNGEE. The CDR3 runs to 15 residues. V was pared by 4 bases and J by 6 bases, with 19 bases between. CDR3 in amino acids: CASSPRMGDTHGYTF. CDR3 in DNA: TGTGCCAGCAGCCCTAGGATGGGGGACACCCATGGCTACACCTTC.

This rearrangement joins TRBV7-8 to TRBJ2-1; TRBD1 might be the D (7 bases). Germline-derived CDR1 and CDR2 are SGHVS and FQNEAQ. V lost 1 base to trimming and J lost 10 bases, with 17 bases between them. The CDR3 runs 15 residues. As DNA, the CDR3 is TGTGCCAGCAGCTTAGGCGGGACAGCCGCAGGGGAGCAGTTCTTC. It translates to CASSLGGTAAGEQFF. Combining the CDR3 with reference TRBV7-8 and TRBJ2-1 gives the whole variable domain GAGVSQSPRYKVAKRGQDVALRCDPISGHVSLFWYQQALGQGPEFLTYFQNEAQLDKSGLPSDRFFAERPEGSVSTLKIQRTQQEDSAVYLCASSLGGTAAGEQFFGPGTRLTVL.

This clone was counted only a few times. This rearrangement joins TRBV29-1 to TRBJ2-2; D is perhaps TRBD1 (5 bases). The CDR3 runs to 13 residues. CDR1 and CDR2 from the germline V gene are SQVTM and ANQGSEA. Trimming pared 5 bases from V and 1 base from J, leaving 8 bases between. The CDR3 reads CSVTDKNTGELFF. Written as DNA, the CDR3 is TGCAGCGTTACGGACAAGAACACCGGGGAGCTGTTTTTT.

V and J are TRBV10-1 and TRBJ2-7, with D tentatively TRBD1 (5 bases). Looked up from germline, CDR1 is WNHNN and CDR2 is SYGVQD (reference sequence). This CDR3 has 13 residues. Trimming cost V 4 bases and J 3 bases, with 10 bases left between them. The CDR3 reads CASSGQLVYEQYF. CDR3 coding DNA: TGCGCCAGCAGTGGACAGTTAGTCTACGAGCAGTACTTC.

The chain couples TRBV30 to TRBJ1-6; D is unresolved. CDR3 length: 13 residues. The V end lost 2 bases, the J end lost 10 bases, and 12 bases lay between the germline ends. In germline, CDR1 is GTSNPN, CDR2 SVGIG (reference sequence). CDR3 region: CAWSSGVDSPLHF. In DNA form, the CDR3 reads TGTGCCTGGAGTAGCGGGGTCGACTCACCCCTCCACTTT.

V usage is TRBV6-1 and J usage is TRBJ1-1; D gene unclear. Germline CDR1 and CDR2: MNHNS and SASEGT. Trimming stripped 1 base from V and 0 bases from J, with 15 bases between. The CDR3 is made up of 17 amino acids. The CDR3 reads CASSEVRSLRVNTEAFF. In DNA form, the CDR3 reads TGTGCCAGCAGTGAAGTTAGGTCGTTGAGGGTGAACACTGAAGCTTTCTTT.

The chain combines TRBV6-1 with TRBJ2-7; TRBD1 aligns across 10 bases. V dropped 6 bases and J dropped 4; count of bases not matched to a gene: 15. The CDR3 loop spans 17 amino acids. The germline gives CDR1 MNHNS, CDR2 SASEGT. The CDR3 loop is CASSERRGGTGVYEQYF. DNA of the CDR3: TGTGCCAGCAGCGAACGTAGAGGAGGGACAGGGGTATACGAGCAGTACTTC.

The chain couples TRBV10-3 to TRBJ1-2; tentatively, D is TRBD1 (5 bases). The CDR3 length is 12 residues. Trimming shortened V by 2 bases and J by 7 bases, and 8 bases separated the two germline ends. Per germline, CDR1 ENHRY and CDR2 SYGVKD. The CDR3 sequence: CAISERGGGYTF. CDR3 bases: TGTGCCATCAGTGAGAGGGGAGGTGGCTACACCTTC.

The chain recombines TRBV6-5 with TRBJ1-3; weak D call: TRBD1 (6 bases). V dropped 8 bases and J dropped 0 bases, with 14 bases sitting between them. CDR1 is MNHEY, CDR2 SVGAGI, per germline. The CDR3 totals 15 residues. CDR3 sequence (DNA): TGTGCCAGCGGTTCAGCAGGGGCCTCTGGAAACACCATATATTTT. Translated: CASGSAGASGNTIYF.